This passage covers 2 T cell receptor beta chains from one sample sequenced in a study of blood T cells in healthy people across ages. A second about 7 to 12 cycle PCR used barcoded and J-beta primers. TCRdb re-called the 5' RACE reads through MiXCR, storing one row per CDR3 protein. The sample gives about 1.6 million distinct CDR3 sequences, about 35% of which show up once; 11% is in the top ten. The sequencing sample was made of blood. All receptors come from a woman aged 25 to 39 in good health.

The gene calls are TRBV29-1 and TRBJ2-3, with 7 bases that match TRBD2. With 7 bases clipped from V and 3 bases from J, the junction kept 7 bases outside the gene matches. CDR1 and CDR2 from the germline V gene are SQVTM and ANQGSEA. CDR3 length equals 13 residues. In DNA form, the CDR3 reads TGCAGCGGGGAAGTCGGGGGGACAGATACGCAGTATTTT. Amino acids: CSGEVGGTDTQYF.

V gene TRBV6-2 or TRBV6-3 combines with J gene TRBJ2-3, with TRBD2 as a possible D gene (6 bases). The length of the CDR3 is 14 residues. CDR1 is MNHEY and CDR2 is SVGEGT in the germline V gene. V lost 2 bases and J 2 bases, leaving 8 bases between the germline ends. For the CDR3, the DNA is TGTGCCAGCAGTTACGCGGGAAACACAGATACGCAGTATTTT. Its protein is CASSYAGNTDTQYF.